This is a list of T cell receptor beta chains from one sample in a study of T-cell memory formation after mild COVID-19. Each CDR3 protein is one row after TCRdb ran MiXCR on the 5' RACE reads. The table shows about 450,000 distinct CDR3 sequences, with 20% to 25% occurring only once. Specimen: PBMCs or a T cell subset sorted from them (not recorded which). The receptors stem from an adult woman who had mild COVID-19 (a few samples of this study predate the infection). Cell type and time point are not known. The CDR3 runs from the conserved cysteine through the conserved F or W. Each record gives: V gene, clone size, J gene, CDR3 protein. Size is omitted from some rows. Given values are once, few, many or a class for expanded clones.

TRBV29-1	few	TRBJ1-1	CSATGNAEAFF
TRBV7-2	NA	TRBJ2-5	CASSPPGPLAGGQETQYF
TRBV3-1	NA	TRBJ2-5	CASSRGGEGETQYF
TRBV7-2	NA	TRBJ2-1	CASSRGGQGRNEQFF
TRBV19	NA	TRBJ1-2	CASSIGDLGWGGYTF
TRBV25-1	few	TRBJ1-2	CASSEYQDSYGYTF
TRBV12-3/TRBV12-4	few	TRBJ2-3	CASSFGRRTDTQYF
TRBV29-1	NA	TRBJ2-1	CSVVQHEQFF
TRBV29-1	NA	TRBJ1-3	CSVATGIGNTIYF
TRBV5-5	few	TRBJ2-7	CASSLLTLPYEQYF
TRBV4-1	NA	TRBJ2-5	CASSQTVKETQYF
TRBV11-2	NA	TRBJ2-7	CASSLDASGASYEQYF
TRBV7-2	few	TRBJ1-2	CASSSLIELGYGYTF
TRBV5-1	NA	TRBJ2-7	CASSTDGSSYEQYF
TRBV12-3/TRBV12-4	few	TRBJ1-3	CASSQGQGATTGNTIYF
TRBV20-1	NA	TRBJ2-3	CSATSETTDTQYF
TRBV14	many	TRBJ2-4	CASSHPTSFGNIQYF
TRBV10-3	few	TRBJ2-1	CAISESKREFVEQFF
TRBV7-7	few	TRBJ2-5	CASSTGNSWGETQYF
TRBV4-1	few	TRBJ2-7	CASSEGGTYEQYF
TRBV7-6	few	TRBJ2-3	CASSLAGAGPFTDTQYF
TRBV6-2/TRBV6-3	NA	TRBJ2-3	CASSTIGTGGDTQYF
TRBV6-5	few	TRBJ2-5	CASSYGGGGETQYF
TRBV5-1	NA	TRBJ2-1	CASSLDWQYNEQFF
TRBV9	NA	TRBJ2-3	CASSVDPGRTSSTDTQYF
TRBV5-1	NA	TRBJ2-2	CASSLQVGGTGELFF
TRBV12-3/TRBV12-4	NA	TRBJ1-1	CASGQGASLRTEAFF
TRBV6-5	few	TRBJ1-2	CASSSGQGGYTF
TRBV5-1	NA	TRBJ2-7	CASIPPGRDAEQYF
TRBV12-3/TRBV12-4	NA	TRBJ1-2	CASSYSQFKLSYGYTF
TRBV30	NA	TRBJ2-7	CAWSVWVLGTEPGEQYF
TRBV5-1	few	TRBJ2-1	CASRYWAGGYNEQFF
TRBV18	NA	TRBJ2-5	CASSPSVRAQETQYF
TRBV18	NA	TRBJ2-7	CASSPGDRGEQYF
TRBV2	NA	TRBJ1-1	CASSEWGQGSPEAFF
TRBV10-3	few	TRBJ2-3	CAISAGRQGVAGGSTDTQYF